The 17 T cell receptor beta chains below come from one sample, sequenced in a study of T cells in women clearing cervical HPV infection. TCRdb's copy holds only in-frame clones and misses some; the assay was immunoSEQ multiplex PCR. With 30,000 to 45,000 clones in the sample, the ten largest clones hold 7% to 7.5%. The sample comprised blood buffy coat. These receptors all stem from a woman between 18 and 70 years old with a cervical HPV16 infection that either progressed to CIN3+ or cleared (not recorded which).

With respect to this clone: The sequence runs out 3 residues before the end of the CDR3; the remainder is reconstructed from the germline J gene. The chain links TRBV20-1 to TRBJ2-3; D call uncertain. V dropped 6 bases and J dropped 0 bases, with 13 bases sitting between them. CDR3 length equals 14 residues. The germline CDR1 and CDR2 sequences are DFQATT and SNEGSKA (reference sequence). The CDR3 bases that were read are TGCAGTGCATCTTGGCGGTCTAGCACAGATACG. Translation: CSASWRSSTDT. The whole CDR3 protein reads CSASWRSSTDTQYF.

CDR3 residues: CASSLRDGGIEQYF. The part of the CDR3 DNA that was read is TGTGCCAGCAGCCTGCGGGACGGGGGTATCGAG. V usage is TRBV11-2 and J usage is TRBJ2-7; possible D gene TRBD2, 6 bases. The read terminates 3 residues before the CDR3 end, so the remaining end is supplied by the germline J gene. The length of the CDR3 is 14 residues. Germline V gene lookup returns CDR1 SGHAT and CDR2 FQNNGV. V lost 5 bases, J lost 6 bases, and 17 bases lay in between. Complete variable domain (other parts from reference TRBV11-2 and TRBJ2-7): EAGVAQSPRYKIIEKRQSVAFWCNPISGHATLYWYQQILGQGPKLLIQFQNNGVVDDSQLPKDRFSAERLKGVDSTLKIQPAKLEDSAVYLCASSLRDGGIEQYFGPGTRLTVT.

A note on this clone: The read terminates 3 residues ahead of where the CDR3 ends, so the germline J gene completes it. The V call is TRBV18, the J call TRBJ1-1; maybe TRBD1 (5 bases). The ends were cut back, 2 bases at V and 0 bases at J, with 13 bases in the middle. CDR1 is KGHSH and CDR2 is LQKENI in the germline V gene. The CDR3 has 16 amino acids. CDR3 DNA (partial): TGTGCCAGCTCACCAATGCGAGGGGCCATGAACACTGAA. Translation: CASSPMRGAMNTE. The CDR3 in full is CASSPMRGAMNTEAFF.

A word on this clone: The read halts 3 residues ahead of the CDR3 end, with the missing end drawn from the germline J gene. The chain employs TRBV20-1 and TRBJ2-2; 9 bases agree with TRBD1. This CDR3 region has 16 residues. Germline CDR1 is DFQATT and CDR2 is SNEGSKA (reference sequence). The CDR3 spells CSARDPGTGTNEKLFF. The part of the CDR3 DNA that was read is TGCAGTGCTAGAGACCCCGGGACAGGGACTAATGAAAAG.

Details on this clone: Read data end 3 residues before the CDR3 end; the end is taken from the germline J gene. J is TRBJ2-1 and V is TRBV6-4, with a tentative D call TRBD1 (5 bases). V shed 5 bases and J shed 9 bases, with 14 bases lying between them. The germline CDR1 and CDR2 sequences are MRHNA and SNTAGT. The CDR3 loop spans 13 amino acids. CDR3 sequence reads: CASSFQGEGEQFF. The CDR3 DNA, read in part, is TGTGCCAGCAGTTTCCAGGGTGAAGGTGAG.

About this clone: The read ends 3 residues shy of where the CDR3 ends; the end is completed using the germline J gene. The chain links TRBV12-3 or TRBV12-4 to TRBJ1-6; TRBD1 is a possible D gene (5 bases). The ends were cut back, 3 bases at V and 0 bases at J, with 12 bases in the middle. The CDR3 consists of 17 residues. The part of the CDR3 DNA that was read is TGTGCCAGCAGTTTCCGACAGACAACCTCCTATAATTCACCC. It encodes CASSFRQTTSYNSP. The full CDR3 protein is CASSFRQTTSYNSPLHF.

To note about this clone: The missing CDR3 end, 3 residues past where the read stops, is filled in from the germline J gene. The chain couples TRBV6-2 or TRBV6-3 to TRBJ2-5, with 7 bases aligning to TRBD2. Germline V gene data show CDR1 as MNHEY and CDR2 as SVGEGT. V shed 4 bases and J 1 base; nucleotides not matched to a gene: 12. This CDR3 comprises 17 residues. This chain's CDR3 is CASSSTYSTSTQETQYF. The part of the CDR3 DNA that was read is TGTGCCAGCAGTTCAACCTACTCGACTAGCACCCAAGAGACC.

Turning to this clone: The CDR3 end lies 3 residues beyond the end of the read and is filled in from the germline J gene. The chain carries TRBV19 and TRBJ1-2, with TRBD1 as a possible D gene (5 bases). The CDR3 runs to 13 residues. V lost 6 bases to trimming and J lost 4 bases, with 12 bases between them. Germline V gene sequence: CDR1 LNHDA, CDR2 SQIVND (reference sequence). This CDR3 reads CASSREGFYGYTF. The sequenced CDR3 bases are TGTGCCAGTAGCAGGGAGGGGTTCTATGGC. The full variable domain, completed using reference TRBV19 and TRBJ1-2, is DGGITQSPKYLFRKEGQNVTLSCEQNLNHDAMYWYRQDPGQGLRLIYYSQIVNDFQKGDIAEGYSVSREKKESFPLTVTSAQKNPTAFYLCASSREGFYGYTFGSGTRLTVV.

On this clone: The read stops 3 residues short of the end of the CDR3; the missing end is completed from the germline J gene. The chain recombines TRBV2 with TRBJ1-6; D uncertain. The CDR3 spans 13 residues. Trimming stripped 10 bases from V and 9 bases from J, with 16 bases between. The germline CDR1 and CDR2 sequences are SNHLY and FYNNEI. The CDR3 DNA, read in part, is TGTGCCAACGCCGCCGGCCCGGGTTCACCC. As protein: CANAAGPGSP. The full CDR3 is CANAAGPGSPLHF.

The CDR3: CASSLMLGGDTEAFF. CDR3 DNA, as far as it was read: TGTGCCAGCAGTTTAATGCTGGGAGGGGACACTGAA. V and J are TRBV6-2 or TRBV6-3 and TRBJ1-1, with D possibly being TRBD1 (5 bases). The CDR3 extends 3 residues past the end of the read, so its final part is completed from the germline J gene. Trimming removed 4 bases from V and 3 bases from J, with 15 bases in between. The length of the CDR3 is 15 residues. Germline lookup yields CDR1 MNHEY and CDR2 SVGEGT.

For this clone: Read coverage stops 3 residues before the CDR3 terminus; the germline J gene supplies the remainder. The rearrangement uses TRBV5-1 and TRBJ2-7; 7 bases line up with TRBD1. CDR1 is SGHRS, CDR2 YFSETQ, per germline. CDR3 size: 14 residues. The V and J ends lost 5 bases and 2 bases, in that order; junction bases with no gene match: 7. The sequenced part of the CDR3 DNA is TGCGCCAGCAGGAGGGACAGTCAGCCCTACGAG. Translating it yields CASRRDSQPYE. The whole CDR3 region reads CASRRDSQPYEQYF.

Remarks on this clone: The CDR3 is cut off 3 residues early in the read; its end comes from the germline J gene. The rearrangement joins TRBV2 to TRBJ2-7, with D possibly being TRBD1 (5 bases). This CDR3 is built from 16 residues. The V gene lost 2 bases and the J gene lost 1 base, with 15 bases spanning the gap. Germline V gene sequence: CDR1 SNHLY, CDR2 FYNNEI. The CDR3 protein is CASSENPQGVSYEQYF. The part of the CDR3 DNA that was read is TGTGCCAGCAGTGAAAACCCCCAGGGTGTATCCTACGAG.

As for this clone: The read finishes 3 residues shy of the CDR3 end, and the germline J gene is used to complete it. The chain couples TRBV19 to TRBJ2-5; D may be TRBD2 (6 bases). The CDR3 length is 14 residues. Trimming shortened V by 3 bases and J by 4 bases, and 12 bases separated the two germline ends. CDR1 LNHDA and CDR2 SQIVND come from the germline V gene (reference sequence). CDR3 bases read: TGTGCCAGTAGTATGTCGGGGGTAGGAGAGACC. The encoded protein is CASSMSGVGET. The whole CDR3 protein is CASSMSGVGETQYF. The full variable domain, rest sourced from reference TRBV19 and TRBJ2-5, is DGGITQSPKYLFRKEGQNVTLSCEQNLNHDAMYWYRQDPGQGLRLIYYSQIVNDFQKGDIAEGYSVSREKKESFPLTVTSAQKNPTAFYLCASSMSGVGETQYFGPGTRLLVL.

Points on this clone: The CDR3 is cut off 3 residues early in the read; its end comes from the germline J gene. The chain has TRBV11-2 and TRBJ1-5; 9 bases fit TRBD1. The V gene's germline CDR1 is SGHAT and CDR2 FQNNGV. V shed 1 base, J shed 7 bases, and the junction held 5 bases outside the gene matches. The CDR3 loop spans 15 amino acids. This chain's CDR3 is CASSLGTGAGQPQHF. CDR3 DNA (partial): TGTGCCAGCAGCTTAGGGACAGGGGCAGGCCAGCCC. The full variable domain, completed using reference TRBV11-2 and TRBJ1-5, is EAGVAQSPRYKIIEKRQSVAFWCNPISGHATLYWYQQILGQGPKLLIQFQNNGVVDDSQLPKDRFSAERLKGVDSTLKIQPAKLEDSAVYLCASSLGTGAGQPQHFGDGTRLSIL.

Comment on this clone: The CDR3 extends 3 residues past the end of the read, so its final part is completed from the germline J gene. The chain recombines TRBV30 with TRBJ2-5; weak D call: TRBD2 (7 bases). The germline CDR1 and CDR2 sequences are GTSNPN and SVGIG (reference sequence). V was pared by 8 bases and J by 7 bases, with 20 bases between. The length of the CDR3 is 13 residues. CDR3 protein: CAASGQGGGTQYF. The covered CDR3 bases are TGTGCCGCCTCAGGGCAGGGAGGGGGGACC.

As for this clone: The sequence runs out 3 residues before the end of the CDR3; the remainder is reconstructed from the germline J gene. The V gene is TRBV2, the J gene TRBJ1-4, with TRBD1 matching over 12 bases. This CDR3 contains 15 residues. V trimming: 11 bases; J trimming: 8 bases; junction bases outside the gene matches: 12. The germline gives CDR1 SNHLY, CDR2 FYNNEI. CDR3 protein: CAGQIGTGGKEKLFF. The CDR3 DNA, read in part, is TGTGCCGGACAAATCGGGACAGGGGGCAAAGAAAAA.

Worth noting for this clone: The CDR3 goes on 3 residues after the read ends, and that part is filled in from the germline J gene. V gene TRBV6-2 or TRBV6-3 combines with J gene TRBJ2-7; D possibly corresponds to TRBD1 (6 bases). The CDR3 loop spans 17 amino acids. CDR1 and CDR2 from the germline V gene are MNHEY and SVGEGT. The V gene lost 2 bases and the J gene lost 1 base, with 18 bases spanning the gap. The CDR3 reads CASSYRLGTPRSYEQYF. The CDR3 DNA, read in part, is TGTGCCAGCAGTTACCGTTTAGGGACACCCAGATCCTACGAG.